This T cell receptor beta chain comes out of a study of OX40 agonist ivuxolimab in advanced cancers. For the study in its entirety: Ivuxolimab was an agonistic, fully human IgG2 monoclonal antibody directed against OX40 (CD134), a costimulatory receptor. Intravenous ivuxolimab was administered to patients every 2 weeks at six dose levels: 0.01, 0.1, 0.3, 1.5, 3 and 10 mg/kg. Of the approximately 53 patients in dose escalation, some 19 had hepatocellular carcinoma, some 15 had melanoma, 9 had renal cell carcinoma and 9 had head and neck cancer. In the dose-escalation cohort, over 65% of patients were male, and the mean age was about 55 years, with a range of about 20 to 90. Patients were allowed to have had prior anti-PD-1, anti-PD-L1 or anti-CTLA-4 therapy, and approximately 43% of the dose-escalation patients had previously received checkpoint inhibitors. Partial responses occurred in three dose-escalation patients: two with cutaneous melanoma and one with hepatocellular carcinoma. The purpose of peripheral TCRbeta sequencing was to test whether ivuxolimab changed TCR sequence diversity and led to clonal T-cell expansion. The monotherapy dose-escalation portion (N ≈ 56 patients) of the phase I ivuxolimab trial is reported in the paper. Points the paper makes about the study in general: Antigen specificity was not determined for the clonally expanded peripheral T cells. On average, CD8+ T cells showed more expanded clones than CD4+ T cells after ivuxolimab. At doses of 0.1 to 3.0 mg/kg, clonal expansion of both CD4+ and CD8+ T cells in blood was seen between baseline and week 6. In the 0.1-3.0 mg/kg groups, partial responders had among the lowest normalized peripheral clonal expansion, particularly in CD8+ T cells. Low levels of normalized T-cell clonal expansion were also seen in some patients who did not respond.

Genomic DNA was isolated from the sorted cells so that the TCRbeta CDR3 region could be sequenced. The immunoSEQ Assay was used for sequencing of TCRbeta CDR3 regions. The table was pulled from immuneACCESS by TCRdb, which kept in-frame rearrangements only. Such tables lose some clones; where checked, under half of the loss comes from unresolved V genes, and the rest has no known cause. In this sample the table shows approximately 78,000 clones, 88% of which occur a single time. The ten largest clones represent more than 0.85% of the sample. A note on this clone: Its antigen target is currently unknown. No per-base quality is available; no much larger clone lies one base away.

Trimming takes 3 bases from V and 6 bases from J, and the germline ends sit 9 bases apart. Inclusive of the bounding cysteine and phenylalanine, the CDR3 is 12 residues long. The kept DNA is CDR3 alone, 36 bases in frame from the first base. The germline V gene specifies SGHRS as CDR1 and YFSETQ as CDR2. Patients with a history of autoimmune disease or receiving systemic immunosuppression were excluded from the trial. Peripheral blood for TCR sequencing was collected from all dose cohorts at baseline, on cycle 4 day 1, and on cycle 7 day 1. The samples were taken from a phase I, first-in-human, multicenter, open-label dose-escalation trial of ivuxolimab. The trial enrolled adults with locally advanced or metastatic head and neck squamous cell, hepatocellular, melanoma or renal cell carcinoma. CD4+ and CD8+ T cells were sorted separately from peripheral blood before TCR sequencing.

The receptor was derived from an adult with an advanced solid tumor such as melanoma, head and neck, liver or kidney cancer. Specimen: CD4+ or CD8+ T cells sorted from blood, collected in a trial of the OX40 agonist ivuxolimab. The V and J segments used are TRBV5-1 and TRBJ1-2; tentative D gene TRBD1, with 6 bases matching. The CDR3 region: CASSSGADGYTF. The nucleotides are TGCGCCAGCAGCTCAGGGGCCGATGGCTACACCTTC.